This T cell receptor (beta chain) was documented in a study of beta chain features in type 1 diabetes. The sequenced template was cDNA made from the entire isolated RNA. Deep immunoSEQ sequencing covered naive, central memory and regulatory T cell samples. Profiling relied on immunoSEQ multiplex PCR, and the TCRdb table lists in-frame clones only, not all of them. The sample consists of around 340,000 clones, 6.5% to 10% of them appearing once. This clone was observed a few times. Its antigen is still unknown. Study-level points and caveats: The study found moderately but significantly shorter TCRB CDR3s in all four CD4+ subsets of Type 1 diabetes patients. A potential PCR bias toward shorter templates would be equal in patient and control samples. High TCR expression in some cells could lead to their over-representation in cDNA sequencing.

This CDR3 is built from 11 residues. V was shortened by 0 bases and J by 15 bases, with 10 bases between the two germline ends. The germline gives CDR1 SGHAT, CDR2 FQNNGV. The sequence was obtained from a woman younger than 35 in good health. The material sequenced was central memory CD4+ T cells from blood. The chain recombines TRBV11-2 with TRBJ2-3; D gene uncertain. CDR3 in DNA: TGTGCCAGCAGCTTAGACTACTCTGAATATTTT. As protein: CASSLDYSEYF.